This TCR beta chain stems from a study of blood T cell repertoires in COVID-19. Overall study context: Samples representing acute and convalescent COVID-19 were sourced from the United States, Italy and Spain. The cDNA or gDNA used as material had been derived from T cells, B-cell-depleted T cells, or PBMCs.

CDR1 and CDR2 (germline): SEHNR, FQNEAQ (reference sequence). Trimming removed 5 bases from V and 2 bases from J; junction bases left unmatched: 15. The CDR3 contains 18 residues. Original processing notes: Reference gene primer amplification yielded estimated nucleated cell counts. Some clones are missing from TCRdb's copy, which holds only in-frame ones; the method was immunoSEQ multiplex PCR. That table gives V, J and clone size, and the DNA gave D and trimming. The sample lists 99,000 or so clones, approximately 81% occurring once. V usage is TRBV7-9 and J usage is TRBJ2-5; 9 positions agree with TRBD1. The receptor comes from a man older than 75 with acute or convalescent COVID-19. The sequencing sample was made of peripheral blood. The CDR3 protein is CASSPLLDDRGVQETQYF. Here the CDR3 DNA reads TGTGCCAGCAGCCCGTTACTAGATGACAGGGGGGTGCAAGAGACCCAGTACTTC.